This TCR beta chain was recovered during a study of T cells in Graves' hyperthyroidism and ophthalmopathy. Overall study results and limits: Blood also showed most of the thyroid clonotypes that were expanded above 0.001. Model output signaled ophthalmopathy a median around 5.9 months ahead of onset.

Trimming cost V 3 bases and J 3 bases; bases outside gene matches: 2. Germline-derived CDR1 and CDR2 are SGHRS and YFSETQ. This CDR3 comprises 13 residues. Diagnoses used clinical symptoms, serum thyroxine and TRAb, thyroid ultrasound and orbital computed tomography. PBMCs were derived from more than 8 ml fresh peripheral blood. Amplification yielded TCR beta CDR3 regions, with RNA transcripts as the source. HTBI primers were used for first-round RT-PCR of the TCR CDR3. From the multiplex PCR reads, TCRdb called clonotypes with MiXCR, one entry per CDR3 protein. This table has around 440,000 distinct CDR3 sequences, approximately 14% appearing once. Worth noting for this clonotype: As yet, its antigen is unknown.

The sequence derives from a woman between 18 and 30 years old with Graves' hyperthyroidism. The V and J genes are TRBV5-1 and TRBJ1-2; TRBD1 matches at 7 bases. Sequences were obtained from blood. The CDR3 DNA is TGCGCCAGCAGCTCTGGGACAGACTATGGCTACACCTTC. Protein product: CASSSGTDYGYTF.